This entry lists 24 T cell receptor beta chains sequenced from one sample in a study of graft-versus-host responses after intestinal transplantation. For these TCRs, the target antigens are not known. Method: immunoSEQ multiplex PCR; TCRdb's copy keeps in-frame clones and lacks some. Counted here are 88,000 or so clones, roughly 88% occurring once; the ten biggest clones make up 0.11%. Sequences were derived from unstimulated CD4+ T cells sorted from spleen or lymph node cells, sampled before intestinal transplant. Every receptor here comes from a human donor who received an intestinal transplant.

This clone was picked up one time. The chain has TRBV7-8 and TRBJ1-4, with D possibly being TRBD1 (5 bases). CDR1 is SGHVS and CDR2 is FQNEAQ in the germline V gene. The V end was cut by 5 bases, the J end by 0 bases, with 16 bases between. The CDR3 has 17 residues. Written as DNA, the CDR3 is TGTGCCAGCAGCCCCTCCGTGACAGCCTCAACTAATGAAAAACTGTTTTTT. Translated: CASSPSVTASTNEKLFF.

The gene calls are TRBV10-2 and TRBJ2-7; 9 bases map to TRBD1. V was clipped by 2 bases and J by 3 bases; unmatched bases: 5. Germline V lookup: CDR1 WSHSY, CDR2 SAAADI. The CDR3 covers 15 residues. DNA for the CDR3: TGCGCCAGCAGTGAGCGGGACAGGGTCGGCTACGAGCAGTACTTC. Protein: CASSERDRVGYEQYF.

CDR3 protein: CASSLREETQYF. CDR3 nucleotide sequence: TGTGCCAGCAGCTTACGAGAGGAGACCCAGTACTTC. J is TRBJ2-5 and V is TRBV7-2; D call uncertain. The V and J ends lost 2 bases and 5 bases respectively, with 6 bases between them. The CDR3 sequence is 12 residues long. The V gene's germline CDR1 is SGHTA and CDR2 FQGNSA.

The chain uses TRBV5-8 and TRBJ2-2, with 10 bases matching TRBD1. After removal of 4 bases from V and 4 bases from J, the junction contained 4 bases not matched to a gene. The germline gives CDR1 SGHTS, CDR2 YDEGEE. The CDR3 length is 15 residues. The CDR3 coding sequence is TGTGCCAGCAGCCGACAGGGGGCGATCACCGGGGAGCTGTTTTTT. This codes for CASSRQGAITGELFF.

The V call is TRBV6-1, the J call TRBJ2-1; TRBD2 matches at 9 bases. CDR1 is MNHNS and CDR2 is SASEGT in the germline V gene. This CDR3 has 15 amino acids. Trimming took 5 bases from V and 0 from J; bases not matched to a gene: 2. This CDR3 is CASSSGGSSYNEQFF. The CDR3 DNA is TGTGCCAGCAGTAGCGGGGGGAGCTCCTACAATGAGCAGTTCTTC.

This clone was seen just once. The chain joins TRBV7-9 to TRBJ1-6, with a weak D call TRBD1 (5 bases). Trimming cost V 6 bases and J 8 bases, with 8 bases left between them. From germline, CDR1 is SEHNR and CDR2 FQNEAQ (reference sequence). The CDR3 contains 12 residues. The CDR3 here is CASRGGDSPLHF. As DNA, the CDR3 is TGTGCCAGCAGGGGAGGGGATTCACCCCTCCACTTT.

The rearrangement links TRBV9 to TRBJ2-7; 11 bases agree with TRBD2. Trimming removed 0 bases from V and 1 base from J; junction bases left unmatched: 9. The CDR3 is made up of 18 amino acids. Germline-derived CDR1 and CDR2 are SGDLS and YYNGEE. The CDR3 reads CASSVGVAGGPESYEQYF. The CDR3 DNA reads TGTGCCAGCAGCGTAGGCGTAGCGGGGGGGCCGGAGTCCTACGAGCAGTACTTC.

The chain recombines TRBV5-5 with TRBJ1-2, with D tentatively TRBD1 (6 bases). CDR1 is SGHKS and CDR2 is YYEKEE in the germline V gene (reference sequence). Trimming shortened V by 0 bases and J by 4 bases, and 10 bases separated the two germline ends. This CDR3 spans 14 amino acids. CDR3 in DNA: TGTGCCAGCAGCTTGGAGGGGGTTGGCTATGGCTACACCTTC. This codes for CASSLEGVGYGYTF. The whole variable domain, filled in from reference TRBV5-5 and TRBJ1-2, reads DAGVTQSPTHLIKTRGQQVTLRCSPISGHKSVSWYQQVLGQGPQFIFQYYEKEERGRGNFPDRFSARQFPNYSSELNVNALLLGDSALYLCASSLEGVGYGYTFGSGTRLTVV.

This chain joins TRBV6-4 and TRBJ1-2; no clear D gene. CDR1 MRHNA and CDR2 SNTAGT come from the germline V gene. Trimming cost V 2 bases and J 0 bases, with 10 bases left between them. The CDR3 spans 15 residues. The CDR3 loop reads CASSDGGKANYGYTF. The CDR3 nucleotides are TGTGCCAGCAGTGACGGCGGGAAAGCTAACTATGGCTACACCTTC.

This chain joins TRBV5-5 and TRBJ1-2; 10 nucleotides align to TRBD1. The CDR3 is made up of 14 amino acids. The germline gives CDR1 SGHKS, CDR2 YYEKEE (reference sequence). Unmatched junction bases numbered 4, after V lost 4 bases and J lost 4 bases. CDR3 sequence (DNA): TGTGCCAGCAGCAGGGACAGGGGTGGCTATGGCTACACCTTC. Protein product: CASSRDRGGYGYTF.

This chain links TRBV7-6 with TRBJ1-1, with 10 bases aligning to TRBD1. Germline CDR1 and CDR2: SGHVS and FNYEAQ. The junction had 4 bases not matched to a gene; V was cut back by 4 bases and J by 5 bases. CDR3 length: 14 amino acids. In nucleotides, the CDR3 is TGTGCCAGCAGCTCCGGACAGGGGGAGACTGAAGCTTTCTTT. Its protein is CASSSGQGETEAFF.

The J gene is TRBJ1-5, the V gene TRBV28; 9 nucleotides match TRBD1. Looked up from germline, CDR1 is MDHEN and CDR2 is SYDVKM. The junction had 9 bases not matched to a gene; V was cut back by 2 bases and J by 4 bases. This CDR3 comprises 17 residues. The CDR3 DNA sequence: TGTGCCAGCAGTTTAGAGACAGGGGGGGGAATTAATCAGCCCCAGCATTTT. Protein sequence: CASSLETGGGINQPQHF.

The rearrangement uses TRBV19 and TRBJ2-7, with TRBD2 as a possible D gene (6 bases). The CDR3 covers 15 residues. Per the germline V gene, CDR1 is LNHDA and CDR2 is SQIVND (reference sequence). Trimming took 4 bases from V and 2 from J, leaving 15 bases between them. The CDR3 DNA reads TGTGCCAGTAGTAGCCGAGGGGAGGCTACCTACGAGCAGTACTTC. Translation: CASSSRGEATYEQYF. Variable domain in full (rest from reference TRBV19 and TRBJ2-7): DGGITQSPKYLFRKEGQNVTLSCEQNLNHDAMYWYRQDPGQGLRLIYYSQIVNDFQKGDIAEGYSVSREKKESFPLTVTSAQKNPTAFYLCASSSRGEATYEQYFGPGTRLTVT.

This chain joins TRBV5-1 and TRBJ2-5; D is perhaps TRBD2 (5 bases). Trimming shortened V by 1 base and J by 11 bases, and 12 bases separated the two germline ends. This CDR3 is 12 amino acids long. CDR1 is SGHRS, CDR2 YFSETQ, per germline. CDR3 residues: CASSLFGVEQYF. In nucleotides, the CDR3 is TGCGCCAGCAGCTTGTTCGGGGTTGAGCAGTACTTC.

This chain connects TRBV7-2 to TRBJ1-2, with D possibly being TRBD1 (6 bases). The CDR3 sequence is 12 residues long. V was cut by 5 bases and J by 5 bases, with 9 bases left in between. CDR1 SGHTA and CDR2 FQGNSA come from the germline V gene. The chain's CDR3 is CASSPQGYGYTF. The CDR3 nucleotides read TGTGCCAGCAGCCCCCAGGGGTATGGCTACACCTTC.

This chain connects TRBV6-6 to TRBJ1-6; D ambiguous. This CDR3 has 16 amino acids. CDR1 and CDR2 from the germline V gene are MNHNY and SVGAGI (reference sequence). V was trimmed by 3 bases and J by 8 bases, leaving 17 bases between them. The CDR3 region is CASSYSPSRSDSPLHF. Written as DNA, the CDR3 is TGTGCCAGCAGTTATTCCCCGTCCCGATCGGATTCACCCCTCCACTTT.

The genes are TRBV10-1 and TRBJ1-1; a weak D match, TRBD1 (5 bases). In germline, CDR1 is WNHNN, CDR2 SYGVQD (reference sequence). This CDR3 is built from 14 residues. Deletions cut 0 bases from V and 6 bases from J, with 11 bases between. The CDR3 DNA is TGCGCCAGCAGTGAGTCGTTGGGGCGTCCTGAAGCTTTCTTT. Protein sequence: CASSESLGRPEAFF.

The chain has TRBV7-3 and TRBJ2-1, with 9 bases fitting TRBD2. After removal of 2 bases from V and 9 bases from J, the junction contained 20 bases not matched to a gene. The CDR3 spans 19 residues. The germline CDR1 and CDR2 sequences are SGHTA and FQGTGA. The CDR3 protein is CASSLVRRGGHRGNAEQFF. CDR3 nucleotides: TGTGCCAGCAGCTTAGTGCGGCGGGGGGGCCATCGGGGCAATGCTGAGCAGTTCTTC.

This chain joins TRBV5-4 and TRBJ2-3, with D perhaps matching TRBD1 (6 bases). V gave up 4 bases and J gave up 5 bases, with 17 bases separating them. Germline CDR1 reads SGHNT; CDR2 reads YYREEE (reference sequence). This CDR3 comprises 15 residues. The CDR3: CASSPRQVGGDTQYF. The DNA of the CDR3 is TGTGCCAGCAGCCCCCGACAGGTTGGTGGAGATACGCAGTATTTT. The full variable domain, in which reference TRBV5-4 and TRBJ2-3 provide the parts outside the CDR3, is ETGVTQSPTHLIKTRGQQVTLRCSSQSGHNTVSWYQQALGQGPQFIFQYYREEENGRGNFPPRFSGLQFPNYSSELNVNALELDDSALYLCASSPRQVGGDTQYFGPGTRLTVL.

The J gene is TRBJ1-3, the V gene TRBV19; D is ambiguous. Germline lookup yields CDR1 LNHDA and CDR2 SQIVND (reference sequence). The V end was cut by 4 bases, the J end by 2 bases, with 9 bases between. This CDR3 has 14 residues. The CDR3 bases are TGTGCCAGTAGTACCGTCGGTACTGGAAACACCATATATTTT. Translating gives CASSTVGTGNTIYF.

The rearrangement joins TRBV6-5 to TRBJ1-1; D may be TRBD1 (6 bases). This CDR3 is 15 amino acids long. Looked up from germline, CDR1 is MNHEY and CDR2 is SVGAGI. Trimming left V 2 bases short and J 0 bases short, with 10 bases between. The CDR3: CASSYGTLMNTEAFF. The CDR3 nucleotides read TGTGCCAGCAGTTACGGGACACTAATGAACACTGAAGCTTTCTTT.

The J gene is TRBJ1-3, the V gene TRBV6-1; D unclear. The CDR3 totals 11 residues. The V end lost 8 bases, the J end lost 4 bases, and 6 bases lay between the germline ends. Germline V gene data show CDR1 as MNHNS and CDR2 as SASEGT. DNA of the CDR3: TGTGCCAGCGGCGGCGGAAACACCATATATTTT. Residues: CASGGGNTIYF.

The genes are TRBV5-5 and TRBJ1-2; possibly TRBD1 for D (6 bases). The CDR3 covers 15 residues. From germline, CDR1 is SGHKS and CDR2 YYEKEE (reference sequence). V lost 5 bases, J lost 5 bases, and 19 bases lay in between. The DNA for the CDR3 is TGTGCCAGCAGAAACGGACAGCGACCGCAATATGGCTACACCTTC. Its protein is CASRNGQRPQYGYTF. Using reference TRBV5-5 and TRBJ1-2 for the parts outside the CDR3, the full variable domain is DAGVTQSPTHLIKTRGQQVTLRCSPISGHKSVSWYQQVLGQGPQFIFQYYEKEERGRGNFPDRFSARQFPNYSSELNVNALLLGDSALYLCASRNGQRPQYGYTFGSGTRLTVV.

The CDR3: CASSWGCRNTGELFF. The DNA of the CDR3 is TGTGCCAGCAGCTGGGGCTGTAGGAACACCGGGGAGCTGTTTTTT. The chain combines TRBV21-1 with TRBJ2-2; the table's D call, TRBD1, has no DNA check behind it. TRBV21-1 represents a pseudogene. The CDR3 totals 15 residues.